The 19 T cell receptor beta chains in this list originate from one sample, sequenced in a study of shared clonotypes between healthy human individuals. The assay was immunoSEQ multiplex PCR, and TCRdb's table has in-frame clones only and misses some. The repertoire holds about 510,000 clones, with 90% to 97% as singletons. Material for sequencing was naive CD4+ T cells sorted from blood. Subset described: CD45RA+ positively selected. The receptors shown here come from a woman aged 25 to 39 in good health.

The chain uses TRBV29-1 and TRBJ2-7; maybe TRBD2 (5 bases). With 4 bases removed from V and 3 bases from J, the gap between germline ends came to 7 bases. CDR1 is SQVTM, CDR2 ANQGSEA, per germline. CDR3 length: 11 amino acids. CDR3 bases: TGCAGCGTTGGACTACTCTACGAGCAGTACTTC. This codes for CSVGLLYEQYF.

The V call is TRBV4-1, the J call TRBJ1-4, with 7 bases lining up with TRBD1. V dropped 3 bases and J dropped 4; count of bases not matched to a gene: 5. Per the germline V gene, CDR1 is MGHRA and CDR2 is YSYEKL. This CDR3 is 15 amino acids long. The CDR3 here is CASSHADRDNEKLFF. DNA of the CDR3: TGCGCCAGCAGCCATGCCGACAGGGATAATGAAAAACTGTTTTTT.

This chain uses TRBV5-1 with TRBJ2-7, with D uncertain. The CDR3 runs to 12 residues. Germline assignment: CDR1 SGHRS and CDR2 YFSETQ. Trimming removed 3 bases from V and 4 bases from J, with 8 bases in between. The CDR3 reads CASSYYGYEQYF. CDR3 nucleotides: TGCGCCAGCAGCTACTACGGGTACGAGCAGTACTTC.

This chain uses TRBV7-9 with TRBJ2-2; D might be TRBD2 (5 bases). Germline-derived CDR1 and CDR2 are SEHNR and FQNEAQ (reference sequence). The CDR3 is 13 residues long. Trimming removed 11 bases at V and 2 bases at J, with 12 bases between. CDR3 protein: CALASRNTGELFF. As DNA, the CDR3 is TGTGCCCTAGCTTCTAGAAACACCGGGGAGCTGTTTTTT.

V and J are TRBV5-1 and TRBJ2-2, with D perhaps assigned TRBD1 or TRBD2 (6 bases each). CDR3 size: 15 residues. From germline, CDR1 is SGHRS and CDR2 YFSETQ. Trimming cost V 0 bases and J 3 bases, with 9 bases left between them. In DNA form, the CDR3 reads TGCGCCAGCAGCTTGGAGGGGGGCGACACCGGGGAGCTGTTTTTT. Its translation is CASSLEGGDTGELFF. The entire variable domain, with the rest obtained from reference TRBV5-1 and TRBJ2-2, is as follows: KAGVTQTPRYLIKTRGQQVTLSCSPISGHRSVSWYQQTPGQGLQFLFEYFSETQRNKGNFPGRFSGRQFSNSRSEMNVSTLELGDSALYLCASSLEGGDTGELFFGEGSRLTVL.

The genes are TRBV5-1 and TRBJ2-1; 10 nucleotides match TRBD2. The CDR3 extends over 15 amino acids. Germline V gives CDR1 SGHRS, CDR2 YFSETQ. Trimming at V came to 4 bases and at J to 12 bases, leaving 13 bases not matched to a gene. This CDR3 is CASSPLAGDRGVQFF. Here the CDR3 DNA reads TGCGCCAGCAGCCCGCTAGCGGGAGACCGCGGTGTGCAGTTCTTC.

The V and J genes are TRBV28 and TRBJ2-1; 12 bases match TRBD2. The CDR3 sequence is 16 residues long. V was clipped by 6 bases and J by 8 bases; unmatched bases: 11. Looked up from germline, CDR1 is MDHEN and CDR2 is SYDVKM. CDR3 sequence: CASRGDLAGGPYEQFF. The CDR3 DNA is TGTGCCAGCAGGGGGGATCTAGCGGGAGGGCCCTATGAGCAGTTCTTC. The entire variable domain, with the rest obtained from reference TRBV28 and TRBJ2-1, is as follows: DVKVTQSSRYLVKRTGEKVFLECVQDMDHENMFWYRQDPGLGLRLIYFSYDVKMKEKGDIPEGYSVSREKKERFSLILESASTNQTSMYLCASRGDLAGGPYEQFFGPGTRLTVL.

The chain has TRBV14 and TRBJ1-2, with D unresolved. The CDR3 is 14 residues long. The germline CDR1 and CDR2 sequences are SGHDN and FVKESK. V lost 0 bases, J lost 5 bases, and 10 bases lay in between. Written as DNA, the CDR3 is TGTGCCAGCAGCCAAGAGCCACGATGGTATGGCTACACCTTC. Protein: CASSQEPRWYGYTF.

The V call is TRBV28, the J call TRBJ1-5; tentative D call: TRBD1 (6 bases). This CDR3 has 17 residues. V was shortened by 4 bases and J by 0 bases, with 16 bases between the two germline ends. Germline V gene lookup returns CDR1 MDHEN and CDR2 SYDVKM. The CDR3 nucleotides are TGTGCCAGCAGTTCAACAGGGCAGGCATATAGCAATCAGCCCCAGCATTTT. Protein: CASSSTGQAYSNQPQHF. Drawing the rest from reference TRBV28 and TRBJ1-5, the complete variable domain is DVKVTQSSRYLVKRTGEKVFLECVQDMDHENMFWYRQDPGLGLRLIYFSYDVKMKEKGDIPEGYSVSREKKERFSLILESASTNQTSMYLCASSSTGQAYSNQPQHFGDGTRLSIL.

The chain carries TRBV7-9 and TRBJ2-7; no definite D call. CDR1 is SEHNR and CDR2 is FQNEAQ in the germline V gene (reference sequence). V was clipped by 5 bases and J by 0 bases, with 14 bases between them. The CDR3 sequence is 15 residues long. The CDR3 region has the DNA TGTGCCAGCAGCCCCGGACGATTCTCCTCCTACGAGCAGTACTTC. It encodes CASSPGRFSSYEQYF.

This sequence joins TRBV14 and TRBJ2-2, with 8 nucleotides matching TRBD2. V was pared by 4 bases and J by 0 bases, with 7 bases of the junction left unmatched. Germline V gene sequence: CDR1 SGHDN, CDR2 FVKESK. The CDR3 spans 17 residues. CDR3 loop: CASSPLSGRANTGELFF. The CDR3 nucleotides are TGTGCCAGCAGCCCCTTAAGCGGGAGAGCGAACACCGGGGAGCTGTTTTTT.

This clone occurred once. The rearrangement uses TRBV19 and TRBJ1-5; maybe TRBD1 (5 bases). CDR1 LNHDA and CDR2 SQIVND come from the germline V gene (reference sequence). This CDR3 is 17 amino acids long. V lost 3 bases to trimming and J lost 7 bases, with 22 bases between them. The CDR3 loop is CASSIPGTGVGAQPQHF. As DNA, the CDR3 is TGTGCCAGTAGTATCCCCGGGACTGGGGTTGGAGCGCAGCCCCAGCATTTT.

For the CDR3, the DNA is TGTGCCAGCAGGGAAACCGGGACAGGCTCCTACGAGCAGTACTTC. Amino acids: CASRETGTGSYEQYF. This rearrangement joins TRBV28 to TRBJ2-7, with TRBD1 matching over 8 bases. The CDR3 length is 15 residues. J gave up 0 bases and V 6 bases, and 7 bases lay outside the gene matches. Germline lookup yields CDR1 MDHEN and CDR2 SYDVKM.

This sequence joins TRBV11-3 and TRBJ2-7, with TRBD1 matching over 8 bases. Germline trimming cut 1 base from V and 2 bases from J; bases unmatched to any gene: 1. The CDR3 consists of 14 residues. In germline, CDR1 is SGHNT, CDR2 YENEEA. As DNA, the CDR3 is TGTGCCAGCAGCTTAGCAGGGGGCCCCTACGAGCAGTACTTC. It specifies CASSLAGGPYEQYF. Together with reference TRBV11-3 and TRBJ2-7, the CDR3 gives the full variable domain: EAGVVQSPRYKIIEKKQPVAFWCNPISGHNTLYWYLQNLGQGPELLIRYENEEAVDDSQLPKDRFSAERLKGVDSTLKIQPAELGDSAVYLCASSLAGGPYEQYFGPGTRLTVT.

V is TRBV29-1 and J is TRBJ2-5; TRBD2 aligns across 13 bases. Looked up from germline, CDR1 is SQVTM and CDR2 is ANQGSEA. V shed 3 bases and J 3 bases; nucleotides not matched to a gene: 1. The CDR3 covers 14 residues. Here the CDR3 reads CSVEGLAGKETQYF. The CDR3 region has the DNA TGCAGCGTTGAGGGACTAGCGGGAAAAGAGACCCAGTACTTC. Full variable domain (rest looked up from reference TRBV29-1 and TRBJ2-5): SAVISQKPSRDICQRGTSLTIQCQVDSQVTMMFWYRQQPGQSLTLIATANQGSEATYESGFVIDKFPISRPNLTFSTLTVSNMSPEDSSIYLCSVEGLAGKETQYFGPGTRLLVL.

The V call is TRBV2, the J call TRBJ1-2; 8 bases line up with TRBD1. This CDR3 is 19 amino acids long. Germline-derived CDR1 and CDR2 are SNHLY and FYNNEI. Trimming at V came to 5 bases and at J to 4 bases, leaving 21 bases not matched to a gene. CDR3 loop: CASSPRGVNGDRRLYGYTF. The CDR3 DNA follows: TGTGCCAGCAGTCCGAGAGGAGTCAACGGGGACAGGCGACTCTATGGCTACACCTTC.

The J gene is TRBJ2-1, the V gene TRBV7-6, with D possibly TRBD2 on 5 matching bases. The length of the CDR3 is 13 residues. The germline V and J ends were trimmed by 0 bases and 12 bases, with 12 bases remaining between them. CDR1 and CDR2 from the germline V gene are SGHVS and FNYEAQ. The DNA of the CDR3 is TGTGCCAGCAGCTTAGCGTCAGTTCGGGGGCAGTTCTTC. Amino acids: CASSLASVRGQFF.

CDR3 region: CASSFGTNLRVVEQYF. The CDR3, as DNA: TGCGCCAGCAGCTTTGGGACTAACCTACGAGTGGTTGAGCAGTACTTC. V usage is TRBV5-1 and J usage is TRBJ2-7; 7 bases are a match to TRBD2. This CDR3 has 16 residues. The V gene end was trimmed by 2 bases and the J gene end by 7 bases; junction bases not matched to a gene: 15. The germline CDR1 and CDR2 sequences are SGHRS and YFSETQ.

The J gene is TRBJ2-2, the V gene TRBV18; D assignment may be TRBD1 or TRBD2 (5 bases each). CDR3 size: 11 residues. Per the germline V gene, CDR1 is KGHSH and CDR2 is LQKENI. The V and J ends lost 8 bases and 7 bases respectively, with 8 bases between them. The CDR3 reads CASEGFGELFF. The CDR3 DNA reads as TGTGCCAGCGAGGGGTTCGGGGAGCTGTTTTTT.